The clone carrying this T cell receptor (beta chain) was seen only once. This entry belongs to a study of T cell changes during pregnancy in multiple sclerosis. Sequencing was performed with immunoSEQ multiplex PCR; in TCRdb, only in-frame clones are kept and a portion is missing. The sample shows roughly 40,000 clones, almost 95% of them seen only once. This receptor was obtained from a female donor with multiple sclerosis, enrolled in a pregnancy study. This sample comprised CD4+ T cells from peripheral blood mononuclear cells, obtained before pregnancy.

The CDR3 nucleotides read TGTGCCAGCTCTCCGCGAGAGCGGGAGTACGGCTACGAGCAGTACTTC. Encoded protein: CASSPREREYGYEQYF. This sequence joins TRBV2 and TRBJ2-7; 8 positions agree with TRBD2. From germline, CDR1 is SNHLY and CDR2 FYNNEI. The CDR3 is made up of 16 amino acids. V shed 8 bases, J shed 3 bases, and the junction held 15 bases outside the gene matches.